This is a list of T cell receptor beta chains from one sample in a study of blood T cell repertoires in COVID-19. The repertoire was sequenced with immunoSEQ multiplex PCR; TCRdb's copy has only in-frame clones and lacks some. The sample yields 230,000 or so clones, roughly 84% seen once. Sequencing was done on a sample of peripheral blood. Source of these receptors: a man aged 40-50 years with active or convalescent COVID-19. CDR3s include the opening cysteine and the closing phenylalanine or tryptophan. Each record gives: V gene, CDR3 length, J gene, clone size, D gene, CDR3 DNA, CDR3 protein. The D gene is left open where the match is weak. Rows may omit the clone size; those that give it use once, few, many or a size class.

V gene: TRBV27; CDR3 length: 14; J gene: TRBJ2-7; clone size: once; D gene: .; CDR3 DNA: TGTGCCAGCGTCGAGGCACCGGGGGATTACGAGCAGTACTTC; CDR3 protein: CASVEAPGDYEQYF
V gene: TRBV3-1/TRBV3-2; CDR3 length: 17; J gene: TRBJ2-7; clone size: .; D gene: .; CDR3 DNA: TGTGCCAGCAGCCCCTCACCGGGTAGAGGAGGAGCCTACGAGCAGTACTTC; CDR3 protein: CASSPSPGRGGAYEQYF
V gene: TRBV18; CDR3 length: 14; J gene: TRBJ2-2; clone size: .; D gene: .; CDR3 DNA: TGTGCCAGCTCACTTACACAGAACACCGGGGAGCTGTTTTTT; CDR3 protein: CASSLTQNTGELFF
V gene: TRBV2; CDR3 length: 13; J gene: TRBJ1-1; clone size: .; D gene: TRBD1; CDR3 DNA: TGTGCCAGCCGAGATCAGACAGGGCCTGAAGCTTTCTTT; CDR3 protein: CASRDQTGPEAFF
V gene: TRBV28; CDR3 length: 14; J gene: TRBJ1-1; clone size: .; D gene: .; CDR3 DNA: TGTGCCAGCAGTTCTTCTCAGGGGAGCACTGAAGCTTTCTTT; CDR3 protein: CASSSSQGSTEAFF
V gene: TRBV18; CDR3 length: 14; J gene: TRBJ1-6; clone size: .; D gene: TRBD1; CDR3 DNA: TGTGCCAGCTCCCGGGACAGGGTCAATTCACCCCTCCACTTT; CDR3 protein: CASSRDRVNSPLHF
V gene: TRBV7-8; CDR3 length: 13; J gene: TRBJ2-7; clone size: .; D gene: TRBD2; CDR3 DNA: TGTGCCAGCAGCAAGCGGGGGAACTACGAGCAGTACTTC; CDR3 protein: CASSKRGNYEQYF
V gene: TRBV10-1; CDR3 length: 15; J gene: TRBJ2-2; clone size: .; D gene: .; CDR3 DNA: TGCGCCAGCAGTGATCGGGCGCGGGACGTCGGGGAGCTGTTTTTT; CDR3 protein: CASSDRARDVGELFF
V gene: TRBV19; CDR3 length: 15; J gene: TRBJ1-1; clone size: .; D gene: .; CDR3 DNA: TGTGCCAGTAGTAGCCGCGACAGAATGAACACTGAAGCTTTCTTT; CDR3 protein: CASSSRDRMNTEAFF
V gene: TRBV10-2; CDR3 length: 13; J gene: TRBJ2-3; clone size: .; D gene: .; CDR3 DNA: TGCGCCAGCAGTGAGCAGATCACAGATACGCAGTATTTT; CDR3 protein: CASSEQITDTQYF
V gene: TRBV12-3/TRBV12-4; CDR3 length: 12; J gene: TRBJ1-4; clone size: .; D gene: .; CDR3 DNA: TGTGCCAGCGGGGCAGGGGCTGAAAAACTGTTTTTT; CDR3 protein: CASGAGAEKLFF
V gene: TRBV5-1; CDR3 length: 15; J gene: TRBJ2-1; clone size: .; D gene: TRBD1; CDR3 DNA: TGCGCCAGCAGCTTCGAGACAGGGGGGGAGAATGAGCAGTTCTTC; CDR3 protein: CASSFETGGENEQFF
V gene: TRBV6-4; CDR3 length: 16; J gene: TRBJ1-2; clone size: .; D gene: .; CDR3 DNA: TGTGCCAGCAGTGACTTATGGGAAGGAGGGGACTATGGCTACACCTTC; CDR3 protein: CASSDLWEGGDYGYTF
V gene: TRBV19; CDR3 length: 12; J gene: TRBJ1-1; clone size: few; D gene: .; CDR3 DNA: TGTGCCAGTAGGTTAGGAGAAACTGAAGCTTTCTTT; CDR3 protein: CASRLGETEAFF
V gene: TRBV19; CDR3 length: 15; J gene: TRBJ1-5; clone size: .; D gene: .; CDR3 DNA: TGTGCCAGTAGTATCCCCGGGGAGCGCAATCAGCCCCAGCATTTT; CDR3 protein: CASSIPGERNQPQHF
V gene: TRBV13; CDR3 length: 12; J gene: TRBJ1-2; clone size: .; D gene: .; CDR3 DNA: TGTGCCAGCAGCTTAACAGACTATGGCTACACCTTC; CDR3 protein: CASSLTDYGYTF
V gene: TRBV29-1; CDR3 length: 13; J gene: TRBJ2-7; clone size: .; D gene: TRBD1; CDR3 DNA: TGCAGCGTCACAGGGGATAGCTCCTACGAGCAGTACTTC; CDR3 protein: CSVTGDSSYEQYF
V gene: TRBV10-3; CDR3 length: 14; J gene: TRBJ1-1; clone size: few; D gene: .; CDR3 DNA: TGTGCCATCAGTGGTTCCCACCTCCCGAGTGAAGCTTTCTTT; CDR3 protein: CAISGSHLPSEAFF
V gene: TRBV6-5; CDR3 length: 14; J gene: TRBJ1-1; clone size: .; D gene: .; CDR3 DNA: TGTGCCAGCAGTTATTATCGAGGGAACACTGAAGCTTTCTTT; CDR3 protein: CASSYYRGNTEAFF
V gene: TRBV28; CDR3 length: 15; J gene: TRBJ2-7; clone size: .; D gene: TRBD2; CDR3 DNA: TGTGCCAGCAGTTTCCAGGCGGGGACTAAATACGAGCAGTACTTC; CDR3 protein: CASSFQAGTKYEQYF
V gene: TRBV19; CDR3 length: 17; J gene: TRBJ1-6; clone size: .; D gene: .; CDR3 DNA: TGTGCCAGTAGTATAGAGGCCGGAGTGCCCTATAATTCACCCCTCCACTTT; CDR3 protein: CASSIEAGVPYNSPLHF
V gene: TRBV5-1; CDR3 length: 15; J gene: TRBJ2-2; clone size: .; D gene: .; CDR3 DNA: TGCGCCAGCAGCCTCTTAGAACCGAACACCGGGGAGCTGTTTTTT; CDR3 protein: CASSLLEPNTGELFF
V gene: TRBV11-2; CDR3 length: 16; J gene: TRBJ2-5; clone size: few; D gene: .; CDR3 DNA: TGTGCCAGCAGCTTAGATGCCCTGGGGCTCTTGGAGACCCAGTACTTC; CDR3 protein: CASSLDALGLLETQYF
V gene: TRBV4-2; CDR3 length: 16; J gene: TRBJ1-2; clone size: .; D gene: TRBD1; CDR3 DNA: TGTGCCAGCAGTTCAGGGGGCACACAACTAAGGGGTGGCTACACCTTC; CDR3 protein: CASSSGGTQLRGGYTF
V gene: TRBV10-3; CDR3 length: 13; J gene: TRBJ1-1; clone size: .; D gene: .; CDR3 DNA: TGTGCCATCAGTGAGTGGCAAAACACTGAAGCTTTCTTT; CDR3 protein: CAISEWQNTEAFF
V gene: TRBV6-1; CDR3 length: 15; J gene: TRBJ1-2; clone size: .; D gene: .; CDR3 DNA: TGTGCCAGCAGTGAAGCGCAGGGGTCTAACTATGGCTACACCTTC; CDR3 protein: CASSEAQGSNYGYTF
V gene: TRBV28; CDR3 length: 15; J gene: TRBJ1-1; clone size: .; D gene: TRBD1; CDR3 DNA: TGTGCCAGCTCGCCCCTTACAGGGGGGGCGGCTGAAGCTTTCTTT; CDR3 protein: CASSPLTGGAAEAFF
V gene: TRBV18; CDR3 length: 13; J gene: TRBJ1-2; clone size: .; D gene: TRBD1; CDR3 DNA: TGTGCCAGCTCGCCGACAGGGGTGTATGGCTACACCTTC; CDR3 protein: CASSPTGVYGYTF
V gene: TRBV19; CDR3 length: 18; J gene: TRBJ1-1; clone size: .; D gene: TRBD1; CDR3 DNA: TGTGCCAGTAGTATAGTTTTTAAGACAGGGGCGTTGAACACTGAAGCTTTCTTT; CDR3 protein: CASSIVFKTGALNTEAFF
V gene: TRBV12-3/TRBV12-4; CDR3 length: 11; J gene: TRBJ2-7; clone size: .; D gene: .; CDR3 DNA: TGTGCCAGCAGTCCCAGGGGTGAGCAGTACTTC; CDR3 protein: CASSPRGEQYF
V gene: TRBV4-1; CDR3 length: 18; J gene: TRBJ2-7; clone size: .; D gene: TRBD2; CDR3 DNA: TGCGCCAGCAGCCAGATGGGACTAGCGGGAGAGCTCTCCTACGAGCAGTACTTC; CDR3 protein: CASSQMGLAGELSYEQYF
V gene: TRBV27; CDR3 length: 13; J gene: TRBJ1-2; clone size: .; D gene: .; CDR3 DNA: TGTGCCAGCAGTTTATCCACAGTGAGTGGCTACACCTTC; CDR3 protein: CASSLSTVSGYTF
V gene: TRBV30; CDR3 length: 14; J gene: TRBJ1-2; clone size: .; D gene: .; CDR3 DNA: TGTGCCTGGAGTAGCCTCCGGGGGGGGATTGGCTACACCTTC; CDR3 protein: CAWSSLRGGIGYTF
V gene: TRBV5-1; CDR3 length: 14; J gene: TRBJ1-2; clone size: once; D gene: TRBD1; CDR3 DNA: TGCGCCAGCAGCTCAGGACAGGGGAGATACGGCTACACCTTC; CDR3 protein: CASSSGQGRYGYTF
V gene: TRBV7-3; CDR3 length: 17; J gene: TRBJ2-1; clone size: .; D gene: .; CDR3 DNA: TGTGCCAGCAGCTCTCCCCTCGGGAATCCCTCCTACAATGAGCAGTTCTTC; CDR3 protein: CASSSPLGNPSYNEQFF
V gene: TRBV4-2; CDR3 length: 12; J gene: TRBJ2-4; clone size: .; D gene: TRBD1; CDR3 DNA: TGTGCCAGCAGCCCCGGAGACAGGGTTCAGTACTTC; CDR3 protein: CASSPGDRVQYF
V gene: TRBV27; CDR3 length: 18; J gene: TRBJ1-6; clone size: .; D gene: TRBD1; CDR3 DNA: TGTGCCAGCAGTTTATCGGGGGGACAGGGGACTTATAATTCACCCCTCCACTTT; CDR3 protein: CASSLSGGQGTYNSPLHF
V gene: TRBV30; CDR3 length: 14; J gene: TRBJ1-2; clone size: .; D gene: .; CDR3 DNA: TGTGCCTGGTGCCTACAGGGATCCACTAGTCGCTACACCTTC; CDR3 protein: CAWCLQGSTSRYTF
V gene: TRBV5-1; CDR3 length: 14; J gene: TRBJ1-2; clone size: .; D gene: TRBD1; CDR3 DNA: TGCGCCAGCAGCTCCCAAGGGACAGGGGAAGGCTACACCTTC; CDR3 protein: CASSSQGTGEGYTF
V gene: TRBV5-1; CDR3 length: 14; J gene: TRBJ2-7; clone size: .; D gene: .; CDR3 DNA: TGCGCCAGCAGCCTCGGAGCAAACAGCGGCGAGCAGTACTTC; CDR3 protein: CASSLGANSGEQYF
V gene: TRBV7-2; CDR3 length: 17; J gene: TRBJ2-3; clone size: once; D gene: TRBD2; CDR3 DNA: TGTGCCAGCAGCCCACCGGGACTAGCGGGGGGGACAGATACGCAGTATTTT; CDR3 protein: CASSPPGLAGGTDTQYF
V gene: TRBV6-6; CDR3 length: 14; J gene: TRBJ1-5; clone size: .; D gene: .; CDR3 DNA: TGTGCCACGGAACAAACCTACAGAAACCAGCCCCAGCATTTT; CDR3 protein: CATEQTYRNQPQHF
V gene: TRBV28; CDR3 length: 13; J gene: TRBJ1-5; clone size: .; D gene: .; CDR3 DNA: TGTGCCAGCAGTTTCCTGAGCAATCAGCCCCAGCATTTT; CDR3 protein: CASSFLSNQPQHF
V gene: TRBV19; CDR3 length: 16; J gene: TRBJ1-5; clone size: .; D gene: TRBD1; CDR3 DNA: TGTGCCAGTAGTACGAATCACAGGGGGCCTGGGCAGCCCCAGCATTTT; CDR3 protein: CASSTNHRGPGQPQHF